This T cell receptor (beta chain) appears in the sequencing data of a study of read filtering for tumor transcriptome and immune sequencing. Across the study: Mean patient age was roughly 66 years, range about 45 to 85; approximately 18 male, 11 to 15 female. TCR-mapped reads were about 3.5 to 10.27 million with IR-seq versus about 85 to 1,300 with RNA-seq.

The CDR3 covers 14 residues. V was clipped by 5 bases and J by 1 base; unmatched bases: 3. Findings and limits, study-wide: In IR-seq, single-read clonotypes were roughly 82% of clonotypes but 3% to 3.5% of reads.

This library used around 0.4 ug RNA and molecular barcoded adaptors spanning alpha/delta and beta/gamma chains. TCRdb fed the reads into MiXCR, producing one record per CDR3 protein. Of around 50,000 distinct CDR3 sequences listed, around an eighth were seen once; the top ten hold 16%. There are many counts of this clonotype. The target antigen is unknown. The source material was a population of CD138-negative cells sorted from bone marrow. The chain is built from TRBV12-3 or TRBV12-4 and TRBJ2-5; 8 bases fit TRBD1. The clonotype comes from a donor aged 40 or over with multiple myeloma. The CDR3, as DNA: TGTGCCAGCAGTCCGGGACAGGTCCAAGAGACCCAGTACTTC. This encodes CASSPGQVQETQYF.